This TCR beta chain derives from a study of identical twins. Study-level results: Where beta out-of-frame sequences were concerned, excess twin sharing was weaker. Modelling underestimated the level of out-of-frame TCR alpha sharing observed in monozygotic twins.

A universal primer site was created by template switching, with the cDNA bearing unique molecular identifiers. TCRdb processed the 5' RACE reads anew with MiXCR; each CDR3 protein has one entry. The sample records 150,000 or so distinct CDR3 sequences, 3% to 4% being singletons. V lost 0 bases and J lost 3; bases outside the gene matches: 11. The germline V gene encodes CDR1 LGHNA and CDR2 YSLEER. The CDR3 consists of 18 residues. Only a few counts were recorded for this clonotype. Its antigen is unidentified. The receptor was isolated from a man aged 18 to 30 in good health. The sample comprised memory T cells sorted from blood. This rearrangement joins TRBV4-3 to TRBJ1-1, with TRBD1 matching 9 bases. Written as DNA, the CDR3 is TGCGCCAGCAGCCAAGATATCGGGGGGACAGGGAAATACACTGAAGCTTTCTTT. The encoded protein is CASSQDIGGTGKYTEAFF.